What follows is one TCR beta chain and its context. Which cohort a participant joined came from the clinical history participants gave. Authors' analysis steps: Reference gene primers were amplified, and this amplification served to estimate nucleated cell counts. Here immunoSEQ multiplex PCR was the method, and the copy in TCRdb shows in-frame clones only, minus some. The V and J calls and the clone size are those of that table, but D and trimming were determined from the DNA. The sample carries 150,000 to 180,000 clones, approximately 79% recorded once. These data are taken from a study of blood T cell repertoires in COVID-19. About the study: Acute and convalescent COVID-19 specimens originated in the United States, Italy and Spain. T cells, B-cell-depleted T cells, or PBMCs provided the cDNA or gDNA that served as material.

The CDR3 covers 15 residues. Germline V gene data show CDR1 as SGHTA and CDR2 as FQGNSA. V lost 1 base to trimming and J lost 4 bases, with 13 bases between them. Sequencing input: PBMCs or T cells enriched from blood (not recorded which). The rearrangement uses TRBV7-2 and TRBJ2-5; no firm D call. This sequence was found in a man between 50 and 59 years old who had recovered from COVID-19. CDR3 region: CASSLELAKRETQYF. The CDR3 DNA follows: TGTGCCAGCAGCTTAGAGTTAGCTAAGCGAGAGACCCAGTACTTC.